Listed below are T cell receptor beta chains from one sample, sequenced in a study of shared clonotypes between healthy human individuals. TCRdb's table, derived via immunoSEQ multiplex PCR, lists solely in-frame clones and lacks some. The data hold 500,000 to 650,000 clones, with around 77% observed a single time. Sequenced material: PBMCs. The source is a woman in her thirties or forties in good health. Some clones in this sample may be carry-over from other donors' samples. Each CDR3 is given with its conserved first and last residue. A D gene is named only where the DNA matches it firmly. Not all rows give a size; the values are once, few, many and, for expanded clones, a class.

v_gene,d_gene,abundance,j_gene,CDR3nt,CDR3aa
TRBV7-3,TRBD2,.,TRBJ2-7,TGTGCCAGCAGCGTGGGACTAGCGGGAGTCTACGAGCAGTACTTC,CASSVGLAGVYEQYF
TRBV30,TRBD1,many,TRBJ1-2,TGTGCCTGGAGGGGGGACAGCAAGGGCTACACCTTC,CAWRGDSKGYTF
TRBV28,TRBD2,.,TRBJ2-7,TGTGCCAGCAGCTTTCTAGCGGGAGAGGGGGGGCGCTACGAGCAGTACTTC,CASSFLAGEGGRYEQYF
TRBV6-6,TRBD2,.,TRBJ2-5,TGTGCCACCTCTAGCGGGGGCCAAGAGACCCAGTACTTC,CATSSGGQETQYF
TRBV25-1,.,.,TRBJ2-7,TGTGCCAGCAGTGAACAGGGTTTTGGTCCCTACGAGCAGTACTTC,CASSEQGFGPYEQYF
TRBV15,.,.,TRBJ2-2,TGTGCCACCAGCAGAGATGTGGGGGCCGGGGAGCTGTTTTTT,CATSRDVGAGELFF
TRBV11-2,.,.,TRBJ2-1,TGTGCCAGCAGCCATCCGGTGGGATGGGTCTACAATGAGCAGTTCTTC,CASSHPVGWVYNEQFF
TRBV27,.,.,TRBJ2-6,TGTGCCAGCAGTTTTATCCCAGCGAGCTCTGGGGCCAACGTCCTGACTTTC,CASSFIPASSGANVLTF
TRBV7-8,TRBD1,.,TRBJ1-5,TGTGCCAGCAGCCCCGGGACAGGGGATCAGCCCCAGCATTTT,CASSPGTGDQPQHF
TRBV6-6,.,.,TRBJ2-7,TGTGCCAGCAGCCCTGAGCAGTACTTC,CASSPEQYF
TRBV4-3,.,few,TRBJ1-1,TGCGCCAGCAGCCAAGGAGGCGGAGCGAACACTGAAGCTTTCTTT,CASSQGGGANTEAFF